This is a list of T cell receptor beta chains from one sample in a study of radiotherapy plus CTLA-4 blockade in lung cancer. Clones were read by immunoSEQ multiplex PCR, and TCRdb kept only the in-frame ones, dropping some. The sample lists under 15,000 clones, about 86% seen once, with less than 30% in the top ten. The material was peripheral blood, obtained from a patient treated with radiotherapy plus ipilimumab. These receptors were collected from a human donor with non-small cell lung cancer that progressed on radiotherapy plus ipilimumab. Both conserved end residues are part of each CDR3. D genes are given only for firm matches. Clone sizes are given selectively: once, few, many, or a class where the clone is expanded.

J gene	D gene	clone size	V gene	CDR3 DNA	CDR3 protein
TRBJ2-5	.	.	TRBV6-5	TGTGCCAGCAGTTCCGAGACAGGGACCCAGTACTTC	CASSSETGTQYF
TRBJ2-7	.	.	TRBV6-1	TGTGCCAGCAGTGAGCAACCTCCACCCCAGCCCTACGAGCAGTACTTC	CASSEQPPPQPYEQYF
TRBJ2-7	.	.	TRBV7-8	TGTGCCAGCAGCTTAAAGGTCCCGGCCTACGAGCAGTACTTC	CASSLKVPAYEQYF
TRBJ2-5	.	few	TRBV6-6	TGTGCCACCTCAAGGAGGGGCAGGCCTGAAGAGACCCAGTACTTC	CATSRRGRPEETQYF
TRBJ2-1	TRBD2	.	TRBV7-3	TGTGCCAGCAGCCCCATGACTAGCATCTCCCCCAATGAGCAGTTCTTC	CASSPMTSISPNEQFF
TRBJ2-7	.	.	TRBV7-2	TGTGCCAGCAATGACGGGACCTACGAGCAGTACTTC	CASNDGTYEQYF
TRBJ1-5	TRBD1	once	TRBV27	TGTGCCAGCAGTCGACAGGGCCAGCCCCAGCATTTT	CASSRQGQPQHF
TRBJ2-3	.	.	TRBV5-6	TGTGCCAGCAGTTTAAAGGGTACGGATACGCAGTATTTT	CASSLKGTDTQYF
TRBJ2-5	TRBD1	.	TRBV6-5	TGTGCCAGCACCGGACAGGGTGGGGCAGAGACCCAGTACTTC	CASTGQGGAETQYF
TRBJ2-7	TRBD2	.	TRBV10-3	TGTGCCATCAGACTTAGCGGGGGGGCCTACGAGCAGTACTTC	CAIRLSGGAYEQYF